This note documents a single T cell receptor beta chain sequence. Its antigen is not identified. Documented time point: sample taken at primary tumor resection. The authors sequenced whole RNA from tumor, nontumor lung or frozen PBMC without sorting. A unique molecular identifier was attached to every TCR cDNA molecule. Each CDR3 protein is one row after TCRdb ran MiXCR on the 5' RACE reads. The sample includes about 100,000 distinct CDR3 sequences, 3.5% to 5% of them seen just once. Germline CDR1 reads SGHKS; CDR2 reads YYEKEE (reference sequence). This CDR3 is 13 amino acids long. V shed 2 bases and J 6 bases; nucleotides not matched to a gene: 1. The data were obtained in a study of spatial heterogeneity in lung cancer. Study-level information: Bulk RNA-seq from matched material yielded a T cell module score that correlated strongly with TCR transcript counts in tumor regions.

Whole-study results and caveats: Tumors with more nonsynonymous mutations had more expanded intratumoral alpha and beta TCRs. Ubiquitous expanded TCR counts tracked ubiquitous nonsynonymous mutations; regional expanded TCR counts tracked regional nonsynonymous mutations.

The chain employs TRBV5-5 and TRBJ2-1; 8 bases match TRBD1. Here the sequenced sample was lung tumor tissue, taken at surgery. The TCR comes from a male donor with early-stage non-small cell lung cancer. CDR3 loop: CASSLQGGNEQFF. The CDR3 DNA reads TGTGCCAGCAGCTTACAGGGGGGCAATGAGCAGTTCTTC.